One and the same sample provided the 5 T cell receptor beta chains below, sequenced in a study of blood T cell repertoires in COVID-19. Measured with immunoSEQ multiplex PCR; TCRdb has only the in-frame clones, and not every one. The sample records about 440,000 clones, around 90% being singletons. Input material: PBMCs or T cells enriched from blood (not recorded which). These receptors all come from a woman aged 18-35 years with acute COVID-19.

This clone has at least ten counts. The chain has TRBV15 and TRBJ1-6; TRBD1 matches 10 bases. The CDR3 loop spans 14 amino acids. From germline, CDR1 is LNHNV and CDR2 YYDKDF (reference sequence). Trimming cost V 4 bases and J 7 bases; bases outside gene matches: 1. The CDR3 is CATSKGQGNSPLHF. CDR3 bases: TGTGCCACCAGCAAGGGACAGGGGAATTCACCCCTCCACTTT.

The chain is built from TRBV9 and TRBJ2-2; D perhaps matches TRBD1 (6 bases). The CDR3 has 15 amino acids. V gave up 3 bases and J gave up 6 bases, with 15 bases separating them. CDR1 is SGDLS and CDR2 is YYNGEE in the germline V gene. In nucleotides, the CDR3 is TGTGCCAGCAGCGCAATTCCCAGGGGAGCCGGGGAGCTGTTTTTT. It encodes CASSAIPRGAGELFF.

The J gene is TRBJ2-1, the V gene TRBV27, with D hard to call. The CDR3 consists of 14 residues. CDR1 MNHEY and CDR2 SMNVEV come from the germline V gene (reference sequence). V shed 2 bases and J shed 5 bases, with 10 bases lying between them. In nucleotides, the CDR3 is TGTGCCAGCAGTTTACTAGTCCAAAACAATGAGCAGTTCTTC. Translated: CASSLLVQNNEQFF.

The chain links TRBV7-9 to TRBJ1-5, with a weak D call TRBD1 (6 bases). The ends were cut back, 5 bases at V and 7 bases at J, with 21 bases in the middle. This CDR3 contains 16 residues. CDR1 is SEHNR, CDR2 FQNEAQ, per germline (reference sequence). CDR3 amino acids: CASSHNSGGGRQPQHF. The CDR3 region has the DNA TGTGCCAGCAGCCACAACAGTGGGGGGGGCCGGCAGCCCCAGCATTTT. Supplemented by reference TRBV7-9 and TRBJ1-5, the full variable domain reads DTGVSQNPRHKITKRGQNVTFRCDPISEHNRLYWYRQTLGQGPEFLTYFQNEAQLEKSRLLSDRFSAERPKGSFSTLEIQRTEQGDSAMYLCASSHNSGGGRQPQHFGDGTRLSIL.

This clone has just one count. The rearrangement uses TRBV9 and TRBJ2-7, with 9 bases identical to TRBD1. CDR1 and CDR2 from the germline V gene are SGDLS and YYNGEE. J was trimmed by 4 bases and V by 0 bases; bases with no gene match: 8. The CDR3 contains 16 residues. The CDR3 here is CASSVAPGTGMYEQYF. The CDR3 DNA sequence: TGTGCCAGCAGCGTAGCCCCCGGGACAGGGATGTACGAGCAGTACTTC.